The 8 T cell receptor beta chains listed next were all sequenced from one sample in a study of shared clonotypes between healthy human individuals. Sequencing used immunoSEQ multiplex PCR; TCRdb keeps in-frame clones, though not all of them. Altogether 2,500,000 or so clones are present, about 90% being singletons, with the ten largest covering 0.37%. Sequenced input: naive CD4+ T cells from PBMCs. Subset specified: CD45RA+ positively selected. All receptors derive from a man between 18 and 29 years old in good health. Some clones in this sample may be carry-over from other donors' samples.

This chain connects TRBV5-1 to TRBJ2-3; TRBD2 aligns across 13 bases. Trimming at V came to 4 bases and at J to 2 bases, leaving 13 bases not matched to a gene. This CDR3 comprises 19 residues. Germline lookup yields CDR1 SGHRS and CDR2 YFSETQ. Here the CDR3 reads CASSPGTSGIRRYTDTQYF. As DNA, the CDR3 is TGCGCCAGCAGCCCTGGGACTAGCGGGATTCGCCGGTACACAGATACGCAGTATTTT.

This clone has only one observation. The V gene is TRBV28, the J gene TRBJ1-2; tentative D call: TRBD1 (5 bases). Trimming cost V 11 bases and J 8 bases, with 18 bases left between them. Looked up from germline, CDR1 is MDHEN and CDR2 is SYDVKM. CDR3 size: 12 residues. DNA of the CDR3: TGTGCCGTCCTGGGGGAATACATCGGCTACACCTTC. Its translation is CAVLGEYIGYTF.

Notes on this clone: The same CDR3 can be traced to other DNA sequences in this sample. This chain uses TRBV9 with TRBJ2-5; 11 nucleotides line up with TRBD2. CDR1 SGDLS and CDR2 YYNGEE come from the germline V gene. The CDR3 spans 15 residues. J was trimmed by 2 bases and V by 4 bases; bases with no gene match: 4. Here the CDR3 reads CASSPRLAGQETQYF. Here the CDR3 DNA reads TGTGCCAGCAGCCCCCGACTAGCGGGACAAGAGACCCAGTACTTC. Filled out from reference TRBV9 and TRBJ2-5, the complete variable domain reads DSGVTQTPKHLITATGQRVTLRCSPRSGDLSVYWYQQSLDQGLQFLIQYYNGEERAKGNILERFSAQQFPDLHSELNLSSLELGDSALYFCASSPRLAGQETQYFGPGTRLLVL.

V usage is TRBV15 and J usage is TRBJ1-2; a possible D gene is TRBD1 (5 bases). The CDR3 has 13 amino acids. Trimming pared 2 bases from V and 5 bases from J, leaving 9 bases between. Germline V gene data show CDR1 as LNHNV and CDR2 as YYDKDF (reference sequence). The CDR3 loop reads CATSRRPGYGYTF. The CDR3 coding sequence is TGTGCCACCAGCAGACGTCCAGGGTATGGCTACACCTTC.

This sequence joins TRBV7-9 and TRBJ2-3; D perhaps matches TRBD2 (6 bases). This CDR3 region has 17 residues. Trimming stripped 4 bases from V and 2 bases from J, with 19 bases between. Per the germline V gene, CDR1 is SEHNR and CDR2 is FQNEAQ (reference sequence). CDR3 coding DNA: TGTGCCAGCAGCTGGAGTCCGCTAGCGAAGAACACAGATACGCAGTATTTT. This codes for CASSWSPLAKNTDTQYF. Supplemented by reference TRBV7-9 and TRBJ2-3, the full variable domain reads DTGVSQNPRHKITKRGQNVTFRCDPISEHNRLYWYRQTLGQGPEFLTYFQNEAQLEKSRLLSDRFSAERPKGSFSTLEIQRTEQGDSAMYLCASSWSPLAKNTDTQYFGPGTRLTVL.

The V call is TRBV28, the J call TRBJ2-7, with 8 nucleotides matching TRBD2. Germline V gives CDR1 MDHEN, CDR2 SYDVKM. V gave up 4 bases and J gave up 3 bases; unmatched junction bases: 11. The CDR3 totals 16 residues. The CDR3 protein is CASSSYKAGAIYEQYF. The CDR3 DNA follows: TGTGCCAGCAGTTCGTACAAAGCGGGAGCGATCTACGAGCAGTACTTC.

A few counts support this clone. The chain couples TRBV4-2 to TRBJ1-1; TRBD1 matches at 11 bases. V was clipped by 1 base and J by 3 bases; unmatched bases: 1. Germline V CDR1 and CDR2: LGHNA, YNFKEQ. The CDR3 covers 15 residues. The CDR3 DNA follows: TGTGCCAGCAGCCAAGGGGACAGGGGGTACACTGAAGCTTTCTTT. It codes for CASSQGDRGYTEAFF.

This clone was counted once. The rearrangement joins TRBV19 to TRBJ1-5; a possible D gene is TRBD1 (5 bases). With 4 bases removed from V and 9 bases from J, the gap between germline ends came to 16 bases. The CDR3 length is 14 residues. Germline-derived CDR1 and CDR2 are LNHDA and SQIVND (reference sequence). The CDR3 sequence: CASSRGPMGRPQHF. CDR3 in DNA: TGTGCCAGTAGTAGAGGGCCCATGGGGCGGCCCCAGCATTTT.